Listed below are T cell receptor beta chains from one sample, sequenced in a study of T cells after yellow fever vaccination. TCRdb ran MiXCR on the 5' RACE reads and lists one entry per CDR3 protein. The sample lists 150,000 to 200,000 distinct CDR3 sequences, roughly 9.6% occurring once. The source material was CD8+ T cells sorted from PBMCs, sampled 15 days after the yellow fever booster vaccination. Receptors originate from a man aged 18 to 35 who received the YFV17D yellow fever vaccine. CDR3s include the opening cysteine and the closing phenylalanine or tryptophan. A D gene is named only where the DNA matches it firmly.

>.|TRBJ2-5|TRBV5-6
CASTSLGEETQYF
>TRBD1|TRBJ2-1|TRBV5-1
CASSVGTGVQDEQFF
>.|TRBJ2-7|TRBV20-1
CSARDSVAGYYEQYF
>.|TRBJ1-1|TRBV10-3
CAISDATTEAFF
>.|TRBJ2-1|TRBV9
CASSVGGDPRSYNEQFF
>.|TRBJ2-2|TRBV9
CASSAGGGAGELFF
>.|TRBJ1-2|TRBV24-1
CATSDANYGYTF
>TRBD1|TRBJ2-3|TRBV5-4
CASSSTGGGSLDTQYF
>.|TRBJ1-1|TRBV7-2
CASSSWGGNTEAFF
>.|TRBJ2-5|TRBV6-1
CASSEAIGQQETQYF
>TRBD1|TRBJ2-1|TRBV6-5
CASSYSEGASSYNEQFF
>TRBD1|TRBJ2-1|TRBV7-9
CASSPGQASYNEQFF
>.|TRBJ2-3|TRBV4-2
CASSLNAGAQTDTQYF
>.|TRBJ2-7|TRBV5-1
CASSGGPLAEQYF
>TRBD1|TRBJ1-1|TRBV29-1
CSSLQGSGTEAFF
>.|TRBJ1-2|TRBV19
CASMGRGYTF
>TRBD2|TRBJ2-7|TRBV12-3/TRBV12-4
CASSFSPGGTTYEQYF
>TRBD1|TRBJ2-3|TRBV9
CASSASGTGAVTDTQYF
>.|TRBJ2-1|TRBV6-2/TRBV6-3
CASSYGGGPYNEQFF
>TRBD1|TRBJ2-5|TRBV29-1
CSVPGGVLQETQYF
>.|TRBJ1-6|TRBV10-3
CAISEGDLGFTLHF
>.|TRBJ2-7|TRBV7-2
CASREGTPYEQYF
>.|TRBJ2-5|TRBV5-6
CASSGQPQETQYF
>TRBD1|TRBJ2-3|TRBV12-3/TRBV12-4
CASSNQGVYGTDTQYF
>TRBD2|TRBJ2-4|TRBV4-2
CASSQERGSGGIQYF
>.|TRBJ1-2|TRBV14
CASSRTGTLGYGYTF
>.|TRBJ2-7|TRBV15
CATSSSTYEQYF
>.|TRBJ2-3|TRBV4-2
CASSQEGSGIDTQYF
>.|TRBJ2-7|TRBV10-3
CAISEKFQGGEEQYF
>.|TRBJ1-1|TRBV12-5
CASGLRGGLNTEAFF
>.|TRBJ1-6|TRBV4-3
CASSQATQGLGSYNSPLHF
>.|TRBJ1-2|TRBV27
CASSPGTGPNYGYTF
>.|TRBJ1-4|TRBV7-8
CASAGGIREKLFF
>.|TRBJ2-1|TRBV12-3/TRBV12-4
CASSFGQISGEQFF
>.|TRBJ1-6|TRBV9
CASSARPGHTPLHF
>TRBD1|TRBJ1-5|TRBV27
CASSPLTGYSNQPQHF
>.|TRBJ2-2|TRBV6-5
CASSLTSTGELFF
>.|TRBJ2-4|TRBV25-1
CASSPRVQGWTKNIQYF
>.|TRBJ2-3|TRBV20-1
CSARAGSSTDTQYF
>TRBD1|TRBJ1-1|TRBV5-4
CVYVGGMNTEAFF
>TRBD2|TRBJ2-7|TRBV27
CASSPGGGSEQYF
>TRBD1|TRBJ2-3|TRBV6-2/TRBV6-3
CASARDSRGPHTQYF
>TRBD2|TRBJ2-7|TRBV4-1
CASSQAAGDPPLEQYF